What follows are 4 T cell receptor beta chains derived from one specimen sequenced in a study of lymphopenia after photon versus proton radiotherapy. Clones were read by immunoSEQ multiplex PCR, and TCRdb kept only the in-frame ones, dropping some. The data contain over 5,500 clones, approximately 93% of them singletons. Here the sequenced sample was peripheral blood, taken from a patient treated with photon-based radiotherapy. The receptors shown here come from a man aged 55 to 70 with cholangiocarcinoma.

The gene calls are TRBV27 and TRBJ2-3; the D gene is possibly TRBD1 (5 bases). CDR1 MNHEY and CDR2 SMNVEV come from the germline V gene (reference sequence). The CDR3 runs 15 residues. V dropped 1 base and J dropped 2 bases, with 10 bases sitting between them. The CDR3 DNA reads as TGTGCCAGCAGTTTATTCCCAGGGTCCACAGATACGCAGTATTTT. Translation: CASSLFPGSTDTQYF.

The rearrangement joins TRBV25-1 to TRBJ2-3, with 11 bases matching TRBD2. The CDR3 sequence is 16 residues long. Trimming took 5 bases from V and 4 from J; bases not matched to a gene: 8. Germline loops: CDR1 MGHDK, CDR2 SYGVNS. CDR3 DNA sequence: TGTGCCAGCAGTCAAACTAGCGGGGGTTTATCAGATACGCAGTATTTT. Amino acids: CASSQTSGGLSDTQYF.

The J gene is TRBJ2-3, the V gene TRBV2; 8 bases fit TRBD1. The CDR3 totals 13 residues. V shed 7 bases and J 5 bases; nucleotides not matched to a gene: 5. Per germline, CDR1 SNHLY and CDR2 FYNNEI. The CDR3 region has the DNA TGTGCCAGCACCAGGGGGCTAGGAGATACGCAGTATTTT. It translates to CASTRGLGDTQYF. Drawing the rest from reference TRBV2 and TRBJ2-3, the complete variable domain is EPEVTQTPSHQVTQMGQEVILRCVPISNHLYFYWYRQILGQKVEFLVSFYNNEISEKSEIFDDQFSVERPDGSNFTLKIRSTKLEDSAMYFCASTRGLGDTQYFGPGTRLTVL.

V usage is TRBV28 and J usage is TRBJ2-3; 7 bases fit TRBD1. The germline V gene encodes CDR1 MDHEN and CDR2 SYDVKM. The CDR3 consists of 14 residues. Germline trimming cut 6 bases from V and 4 bases from J; bases unmatched to any gene: 7. This chain's CDR3 is CASRPGQLPDTQYF. CDR3 DNA: TGTGCCAGCAGGCCGGGACAGTTGCCAGATACGCAGTATTTT. Together with reference TRBV28 and TRBJ2-3, the CDR3 gives the full variable domain: DVKVTQSSRYLVKRTGEKVFLECVQDMDHENMFWYRQDPGLGLRLIYFSYDVKMKEKGDIPEGYSVSREKKERFSLILESASTNQTSMYLCASRPGQLPDTQYFGPGTRLTVL.